The 15 T cell receptor beta chains reported below all come from one sample, sequenced in a study of OX40 agonist ivuxolimab in advanced cancers. TCRdb keeps only in-frame clones here, not all; method: immunoSEQ multiplex PCR. The table has 45,000 to 65,000 clones, 88% seen once; the top ten hold 3.6%. The sample here was CD4+ or CD8+ T cells sorted from blood, taken in a trial of the OX40 agonist ivuxolimab. The receptors here all came from an adult with an advanced solid tumor such as melanoma, head and neck, liver or kidney cancer.

This chain joins TRBV7-8 and TRBJ1-6; TRBD1 matches at 8 bases. Germline lookup yields CDR1 SGHVS and CDR2 FQNEAQ. The trim removed 2 bases at V and 4 bases at J, leaving 7 bases unmatched. The CDR3 runs to 17 residues. CDR3 loop: CASSLKGDRRYNSPLHF. The CDR3, as DNA: TGTGCCAGCAGCTTAAAAGGGGACAGGAGATATAATTCACCCCTCCACTTT.

V gene TRBV19 combines with J gene TRBJ1-5, with 11 bases matching TRBD1. V lost 4 bases and J lost 2; bases outside the gene matches: 7. Germline-derived CDR1 and CDR2 are LNHDA and SQIVND (reference sequence). The CDR3 extends over 17 amino acids. The CDR3 region is CASSTRTGGRGNQPQHF. The CDR3 region has the DNA TGTGCCAGTAGTACACGGACAGGGGGCAGGGGCAATCAGCCCCAGCATTTT.

The chain combines TRBV5-4 with TRBJ2-5; 7 nucleotides line up with TRBD1. Germline assignment: CDR1 SGHNT and CDR2 YYREEE (reference sequence). The CDR3 sequence is 16 residues long. V lost 1 base, J lost 5 bases, and 11 bases stayed unmatched. The CDR3 sequence is CASSLRAGGLGETQYF. CDR3 nucleotides: TGTGCCAGCAGCTTGCGGGCAGGGGGTCTGGGGGAGACCCAGTACTTC.

Only one count was recorded for this clone. The DNA of the CDR3 is TGTGCCAGCAGACGGGACAGGATTAATTCACCCCTCCACTTT. Translating it yields CASRRDRINSPLHF. The chain combines TRBV5-6 with TRBJ1-6, with 8 positions matching TRBD1. This CDR3 is built from 14 residues. Germline-derived CDR1 and CDR2 are SGHDT and YYEEEE. The V and J ends lost 5 bases and 6 bases, in that order; junction bases with no gene match: 4.

In its sample, this clone was seen once. This sequence joins TRBV10-3 and TRBJ2-1; TRBD2 matches at 10 bases. The J segment lost 8 bases and the V segment lost 3 bases, leaving 7 bases of the junction unmatched. The CDR3 has 15 amino acids. CDR1 and CDR2 from the germline V gene are ENHRY and SYGVKD. The CDR3 DNA reads as TGTGCCATCAGTGATTCCAGCGGGGGGGTCTATGAGCAGTTCTTC. Amino acid sequence: CAISDSSGGVYEQFF.

The chain couples TRBV6-5 to TRBJ2-5; maybe TRBD1 (6 bases). The CDR3 runs 15 residues. V lost 2 bases and J 1 base, leaving 11 bases between the germline ends. Germline loops: CDR1 MNHEY, CDR2 SVGAGI. The CDR3: CASSYNRAPQETQYF. As DNA, the CDR3 is TGTGCCAGCAGTTACAACAGGGCGCCCCAAGAGACCCAGTACTTC.

V and J are TRBV28 and TRBJ1-2; D gene ambiguous. Germline V gene data show CDR1 as MDHEN and CDR2 as SYDVKM. The CDR3 length is 13 residues. V lost 6 bases to trimming and J lost 2 bases, with 10 bases between them. The CDR3 here is CASRLSRNYGYTF. As DNA, the CDR3 is TGTGCCAGCAGACTCTCCCGGAACTATGGCTACACCTTC.

The gene calls are TRBV4-1 and TRBJ2-7; TRBD1 matches 11 bases. Germline loops: CDR1 MGHRA, CDR2 YSYEKL. The trim removed 4 bases at V and 6 bases at J, leaving 11 bases unmatched. The CDR3 loop spans 16 amino acids. CDR3 in DNA: TGCGCCAGCAGCCCAACCCCCGGGACAGGGGGGCGCGAGCAGTACTTC. The encoded protein is CASSPTPGTGGREQYF.

The V and J genes are TRBV10-2 and TRBJ1-1; 10 bases fit TRBD1. Germline V gene data show CDR1 as WSHSY and CDR2 as SAAADI. The J segment lost 4 bases and the V segment lost 2 bases, leaving 4 bases of the junction unmatched. The CDR3 is 15 amino acids. CDR3 DNA sequence: TGCGCCAGCAGTGAGGGGACAGGGGTGGGCACTGAAGCTTTCTTT. Its protein product is CASSEGTGVGTEAFF.

The chain has TRBV6-6 and TRBJ2-1, with 8 bases identical to TRBD2. V shed 6 bases and J 6 bases; nucleotides not matched to a gene: 10. Per germline, CDR1 MNHNY and CDR2 SVGAGI (reference sequence). The CDR3 runs to 15 residues. Written as DNA, the CDR3 is TGTGCCAGCAGCCCTCGCGGGAGGTCTGGCAATGAGCAGTTCTTC. This sequence encodes CASSPRGRSGNEQFF.

The chain uses TRBV2 and TRBJ2-3; a possible D gene is TRBD1 (6 bases). CDR3 length: 15 amino acids. Trimming took 7 bases from V and 0 from J, leaving 14 bases between them. Germline CDR1 is SNHLY and CDR2 is FYNNEI. The chain's CDR3 is CASTLGATSTDTQYF. In DNA, the CDR3 is TGTGCCAGCACGTTGGGGGCAACCAGCACAGATACGCAGTATTTT.

The gene calls are TRBV7-8 and TRBJ2-1; 9 nucleotides align to TRBD2. Germline V gene lookup returns CDR1 SGHVS and CDR2 FQNEAQ. With 3 bases clipped from V and 15 bases from J, the junction kept 6 bases outside the gene matches. The CDR3 length is 12 residues. CDR3 region: CASSFSGGSPFF. The DNA for the CDR3 is TGTGCCAGCAGCTTTAGCGGGGGCTCTCCGTTCTTC.

The chain joins TRBV18 to TRBJ2-5; D gene uncertain. With 2 bases removed from V and 2 bases from J, the gap between germline ends came to 6 bases. The CDR3 length is 13 residues. Germline V gene data show CDR1 as KGHSH and CDR2 as LQKENI. The CDR3 region is CASSPNMQETQYF. DNA of the CDR3: TGTGCCAGCTCACCAAATATGCAAGAGACCCAGTACTTC.

The chain carries TRBV30 and TRBJ1-6; no reliable D call. The CDR3 sequence is 15 residues long. Trimming left V 0 bases short and J 5 bases short, with 11 bases between. Germline values: CDR1 GTSNPN, CDR2 SVGIG (reference sequence). The CDR3 DNA is TGTGCCTGGAGTGTGAGGAGACCTAATAATTCACCCCTCCACTTT. Protein sequence: CAWSVRRPNNSPLHF.

The chain uses TRBV5-6 and TRBJ2-7; 7 positions match TRBD2. Germline V gene sequence: CDR1 SGHDT, CDR2 YYEEEE. CDR3 length equals 14 residues. V lost 0 bases and J lost 7; bases outside the gene matches: 7. The CDR3 sequence is CASSLAGGIGEQYF. The CDR3 DNA follows: TGTGCCAGCAGCTTGGCCGGGGGGATTGGGGAGCAGTACTTC.